The 15 T cell receptor beta chains listed next were all sequenced from one sample in a study of control samples from healthy donors and cancer patients. TCRdb's copy holds only in-frame clones and misses some; the assay was immunoSEQ multiplex PCR. The repertoire holds roughly 450,000 clones, more than 80% seen once, with 5% to 7% in the top ten. The sample taken for sequencing was PBMCs. These receptor sequences come from a man aged 40-50 years with head and neck cancer.

The V call is TRBV5-1, the J call TRBJ2-6; tentatively, D is TRBD1 (5 bases). V was trimmed by 4 bases and J by 1 base, leaving 24 bases between them. The CDR3 covers 20 residues. Germline CDR1 SGHRS, CDR2 YFSETQ. CDR3 region: CASSHKWAPGYSSGANVLTF. The CDR3 bases are TGCGCCAGCAGCCACAAATGGGCGCCAGGGTATTCTTCTGGGGCCAACGTCCTGACTTTC. Full variable domain (outside the CDR3, taken from reference TRBV5-1 and TRBJ2-6): KAGVTQTPRYLIKTRGQQVTLSCSPISGHRSVSWYQQTPGQGLQFLFEYFSETQRNKGNFPGRFSGRQFSNSRSEMNVSTLELGDSALYLCASSHKWAPGYSSGANVLTFGAGSRLTVL.

The V and J genes are TRBV30 and TRBJ2-5, with D hard to call. The germline V gene has CDR1 GTSNPN and CDR2 SVGIG (reference sequence). The CDR3 is made up of 12 amino acids. The ends were cut back, 5 bases at V and 1 base at J, with 8 bases in the middle. The DNA of the CDR3 is TGTGCCTGGCGACGGACCCAAGAGACCCAGTACTTC. Translation: CAWRRTQETQYF.

The chain uses TRBV5-4 and TRBJ1-1, with 9 nucleotides matching TRBD1. The CDR3 extends over 17 amino acids. Trimming took 2 bases from V and 1 from J; bases not matched to a gene: 9. Germline-derived CDR1 and CDR2 are SGHNT and YYREEE (reference sequence). CDR3 protein: CASSFGVPGQGNTEAFF. In DNA, the CDR3 is TGTGCCAGCAGCTTTGGGGTACCGGGACAGGGGAACACTGAAGCTTTCTTT.

V gene TRBV4-1 combines with J gene TRBJ1-2; maybe TRBD1 (5 bases). V was cut by 1 base and J by 6 bases, with 15 bases left in between. The germline V gene encodes CDR1 MGHRA and CDR2 YSYEKL. The CDR3 totals 15 residues. The CDR3 nucleotides read TGCGCCAGCAGCCAAGGCGAGAGGGTAGGGGATGGCTACACCTTC. Translating it yields CASSQGERVGDGYTF.

The chain couples TRBV11-3 to TRBJ2-3; no definite D call. The CDR3 contains 13 residues. The germline gives CDR1 SGHNT, CDR2 YENEEA. V lost 0 bases and J lost 2, with 3 bases in between. The CDR3 sequence is CASSLETTDTQYF. The CDR3, as DNA: TGTGCCAGCAGCTTAGAAACCACAGATACGCAGTATTTT.

V and J are TRBV9 and TRBJ1-5; 7 bases map to TRBD1. The germline V gene encodes CDR1 SGDLS and CDR2 YYNGEE. V gave up 4 bases and J gave up 5 bases; unmatched junction bases: 15. This CDR3 is 17 amino acids long. CDR3 sequence (DNA): TGTGCCAGCAGCCTCAACCCGGAAGCTACAGGGGATCAGCCCCAGCATTTT. Translation gives CASSLNPEATGDQPQHF.

V and J are TRBV24-1 and TRBJ1-6; D gene ambiguous. The V gene's germline CDR1 is KGHDR and CDR2 SFDVKD. CDR3 size: 14 residues. The V end was cut by 5 bases, the J end by 10 bases, with 14 bases between. CDR3 region: CATSGRAVGSPLHF. The CDR3 coding sequence is TGTGCCACCAGTGGACGCGCCGTGGGATCACCCCTCCACTTT.

In this sample, this clone turned up a few times. This rearrangement joins TRBV3-1 (or the pseudogene TRBV3-2) to TRBJ1-1; 9 positions agree with TRBD1. The germline CDR1 and CDR2 sequences are LGHDT and YNNKEL (reference sequence). V was pared by 1 base and J by 3 bases, with 3 bases of the junction left unmatched. This CDR3 contains 15 residues. The CDR3 DNA reads TGTGCCAGCAGCCAAGCTCGGACAGGGGACACTGAAGCTTTCTTT. It encodes CASSQARTGDTEAFF.

As DNA, the CDR3 is TGTGCCAGCAGCTTAGGACAGGGGGGGACCTACGAGCAGTACTTC. Protein product: CASSLGQGGTYEQYF. The chain recombines TRBV7-2 with TRBJ2-7, with 9 bases that match TRBD1. Germline V gene lookup returns CDR1 SGHTA and CDR2 FQGNSA. The CDR3 runs 15 residues. Trimming at V came to 1 base and at J to 2 bases, leaving 3 bases not matched to a gene.

The chain joins TRBV28 to TRBJ1-1, with D possibly matching TRBD1 (6 bases). Germline V CDR1 and CDR2: MDHEN, SYDVKM. The ends were cut back, 4 bases at V and 0 bases at J, with 15 bases in the middle. This CDR3 comprises 16 residues. The CDR3 reads CASSSQGIRMNTEAFF. The CDR3 DNA follows: TGTGCCAGCAGTTCCCAGGGGATTCGGATGAACACTGAAGCTTTCTTT. The whole variable domain, remainder taken from reference TRBV28 and TRBJ1-1, is DVKVTQSSRYLVKRTGEKVFLECVQDMDHENMFWYRQDPGLGLRLIYFSYDVKMKEKGDIPEGYSVSREKKERFSLILESASTNQTSMYLCASSSQGIRMNTEAFFGQGTRLTVV.

This chain connects TRBV4-1 to TRBJ2-7; a possible D gene is TRBD2 (6 bases). The CDR3 totals 16 residues. Looked up from germline, CDR1 is MGHRA and CDR2 is YSYEKL. Trimming removed 0 bases from V and 0 bases from J, with 12 bases in between. This CDR3 is CASSQDAAGSSYEQYF. The CDR3, as DNA: TGCGCCAGCAGCCAAGATGCGGCGGGGAGCTCCTACGAGCAGTACTTC.

The genes are TRBV5-1 and TRBJ2-3, with 8 bases that match TRBD1. This CDR3 region has 15 residues. The junction had 7 bases not matched to a gene; V was cut back by 4 bases and J by 3 bases. CDR1 is SGHRS, CDR2 YFSETQ, per germline. This chain's CDR3 is CASSLGQAGTDTQYF. CDR3 DNA: TGCGCCAGCAGCCTGGGACAGGCAGGGACAGATACGCAGTATTTT.

The chain employs TRBV9 and TRBJ1-3; D gene uncertain. V dropped 0 bases and J dropped 0 bases, with 13 bases sitting between them. The CDR3 length is 17 residues. The V gene's germline CDR1 is SGDLS and CDR2 YYNGEE. CDR3 amino acids: CASSVDAEYVSGNTIYF. DNA for the CDR3: TGTGCCAGCAGCGTAGATGCAGAATACGTCTCTGGAAACACCATATATTTT.

This chain joins TRBV3-1 (or the pseudogene TRBV3-2) and TRBJ1-2; D is perhaps TRBD1 (6 bases). The ends were cut back, 1 base at V and 8 bases at J, with 14 bases in the middle. The CDR3 runs to 14 residues. In germline, CDR1 is LGHDT, CDR2 YNNKEL (reference sequence). In DNA form, the CDR3 reads TGTGCCAGCAGCCAAGTATCCAGGGGTACGGGCTACACCTTC. Translated: CASSQVSRGTGYTF.

The V call is TRBV4-3, the J call TRBJ2-7; D might be TRBD1 or TRBD2, each matching 5 bases. CDR1 is LGHNA, CDR2 YSLEER, per germline. V was trimmed by 5 bases and J by 0 bases, leaving 20 bases between them. The CDR3 sequence is 17 residues long. The CDR3 reads CASSLSITRTSSYEQYF. The CDR3 DNA reads as TGCGCCAGCAGCTTATCAATAACTAGGACAAGCTCCTACGAGCAGTACTTC.